This T cell receptor (beta chain) was found in a study of cytotoxic CD8 clonotypes in ibrutinib-treated CLL. General observations from the study: Clonality was higher at baseline than in age-matched healthy donors and tracked circulating CD8+ T-cell counts.

The V end was cut by 5 bases, the J end by 0 bases, with 13 bases between. The length of the CDR3 is 15 residues. The V gene's germline CDR1 is MDHEN and CDR2 SYDVKM. Data came from immunoSEQ multiplex PCR; TCRdb stores just in-frame clones and leaves some out. The table lists nearly 25,000 clones, over 65% of them singletons, with under 50% in the top ten. About this clone itself: Its antigen is unknown.

This chain connects TRBV28 to TRBJ1-2; no definite D call. The source material was PBMCs, sampled after 12 months of ibrutinib treatment. The receptor was derived from a human donor with chronic lymphocytic leukemia. CDR3 residues: CASSSPSTSNYGYTF. CDR3 bases: TGTGCCAGCAGTAGCCCCTCGACCTCTAACTATGGCTACACCTTC.